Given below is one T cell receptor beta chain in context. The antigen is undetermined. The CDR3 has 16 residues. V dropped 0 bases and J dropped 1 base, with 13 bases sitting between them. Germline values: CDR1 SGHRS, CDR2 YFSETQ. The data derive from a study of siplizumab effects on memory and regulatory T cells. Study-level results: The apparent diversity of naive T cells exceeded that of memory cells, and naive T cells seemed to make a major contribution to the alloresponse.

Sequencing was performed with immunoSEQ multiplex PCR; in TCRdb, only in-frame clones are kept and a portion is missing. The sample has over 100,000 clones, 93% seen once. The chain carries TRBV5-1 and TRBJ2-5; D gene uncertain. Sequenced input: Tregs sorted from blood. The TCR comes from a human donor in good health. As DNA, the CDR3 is TGCGCCAGCAGCTTGGGTCGGCGGAGAGGCCAAGAGACCCAGTACTTC. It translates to CASSLGRRRGQETQYF.